Below, 21 T cell receptor beta chains from the same sample are listed, as sequenced in a study of blood T cell repertoires in COVID-19 (dated by TCRdb to about 2020). Library preparation used the immunoSEQ multiplex PCR assay. The immuneACCESS repertoire file appears here via TCRdb, limited to in-frame rearrangements. These files lack a portion of the clones; in checked studies, under half of the deficit traces to unresolved V genes, and the cause of the others is not known. This sample lists about 210,000 clones; approximately 80% were detected once. The ten largest make up about 8.9% of the sample. Sequencing was performed on PBMCs or T cells enriched from blood (not recorded which). The receptors were sampled from a woman between 45 and 60 years old with acute COVID-19.

The V gene is TRBV9, the J gene TRBJ2-5; 8 bases are shared with TRBD2. The CDR3 extends over 12 amino acids. Germline V gives CDR1 SGDLS, CDR2 YYNGEE. Germline trimming cut 4 bases from V and 7 bases from J; bases unmatched to any gene: 3. The CDR3 coding sequence is TGTGCCAGCAGCTCCCGGGGGGGGACCCAGTACTTC. Its protein is CASSSRGGTQYF.

The chain employs TRBV6-2 or TRBV6-3 and TRBJ2-3; 8 bases align to TRBD2. Germline V lookup: CDR1 MNHEY, CDR2 SVGEGT. J lost 3 bases, V lost 1 base, and 3 bases had no gene match. This CDR3 contains 15 residues. For the CDR3, the DNA is TGTGCCAGCAGTTACTTAGCGGGAACAACAGATACGCAGTATTTT. This codes for CASSYLAGTTDTQYF.

This clone was counted between two and nine times. The V and J genes are TRBV18 and TRBJ2-7; 12 bases line up with TRBD2. This CDR3 comprises 15 residues. The V gene's germline CDR1 is KGHSH and CDR2 LQKENI. The V segment lost 6 bases and the J segment 0 bases; nucleotides outside the gene matches: 3. CDR3 DNA: TGTGCCAGCTCTCCTAGCGGGGGGGCCTCCTACGAGCAGTACTTC. Translated: CASSPSGGASYEQYF.

In this sample, this clone turned up a few times. The chain recombines TRBV5-6 with TRBJ1-6, with D unresolved. The ends were cut back, 0 bases at V and 5 bases at J, with 9 bases in the middle. The CDR3 has 15 amino acids. Germline V gene lookup returns CDR1 SGHDT and CDR2 YYEEEE. The CDR3 loop is CASSLGPSNNSPLHF. Here the CDR3 DNA reads TGTGCCAGCAGCTTGGGCCCAAGCAATAATTCACCCCTCCACTTT.

The J gene is TRBJ2-7, the V gene TRBV4-1; D is possibly TRBD1 (5 bases). The CDR3 loop spans 14 amino acids. CDR1 is MGHRA, CDR2 YSYEKL, per germline. Trimming took off 1 base at V and 4 bases at J, with 11 bases between the two ends. CDR3 sequence (DNA): TGCGCCAGCAGCCAAGTGGGCAGGGTGTACGAGCAGTACTTC. Protein sequence: CASSQVGRVYEQYF.

Judged by abundance, this clone is medium-sized. The chain carries TRBV2 and TRBJ2-3; the match to TRBD2 covers 8 bases. Germline values: CDR1 SNHLY, CDR2 FYNNEI. Trimming cost V 7 bases and J 1 base; bases outside gene matches: 19. The CDR3 covers 19 residues. CDR3 sequence: CASTRGLAGSVWGTDTQYF. Here the CDR3 DNA reads TGTGCCAGCACCAGAGGGTTAGCGGGATCCGTTTGGGGCACAGATACGCAGTATTTT.

The J gene is TRBJ2-2, the V gene TRBV9, with TRBD2 matching over 9 bases. V dropped 4 bases and J dropped 4; count of bases not matched to a gene: 2. Germline V gene data show CDR1 as SGDLS and CDR2 as YYNGEE. The CDR3 spans 14 residues. CDR3 loop: CASSLAGITGELFF. CDR3 coding DNA: TGTGCCAGCAGCCTAGCGGGAATCACCGGGGAGCTGTTTTTT.

This clone was counted a few times. The chain recombines TRBV7-9 with TRBJ2-7; TRBD1 matches at 7 bases. CDR1 is SEHNR and CDR2 is FQNEAQ in the germline V gene (reference sequence). Unmatched junction bases numbered 5, after V lost 3 bases and J lost 3 bases. The CDR3 has 14 residues. CDR3 nucleotide sequence: TGTGCCAGCAGCTTCGACCAGGGGGTCTACGAGCAGTACTTC. This translates into CASSFDQGVYEQYF.

The gene calls are TRBV18 and TRBJ2-7, with a possible D match to TRBD1 (6 bases). V lost 1 base and J lost 3, with 16 bases in between. The germline CDR1 and CDR2 sequences are KGHSH and LQKENI. CDR3 length: 16 amino acids. Written as DNA, the CDR3 is TGTGCCAGCTCACCACAAGGCCAGGGGACCGGCTACGAGCAGTACTTC. It translates to CASSPQGQGTGYEQYF. The whole variable domain, filled in from reference TRBV18 and TRBJ2-7, reads NAGVMQNPRHLVRRRGQEARLRCSPMKGHSHVYWYRQLPEEGLKFMVYLQKENIIDESGMPKERFSAEFPKEGPSILRIQQVVRGDSAAYFCASSPQGQGTGYEQYFGPGTRLTVT.

The rearrangement uses TRBV6-6 and TRBJ2-3; TRBD2 matches at 13 bases. J was trimmed by 5 bases and V by 5 bases; bases with no gene match: 10. CDR1 and CDR2 from the germline V gene are MNHNY and SVGAGI (reference sequence). CDR3 length: 17 amino acids. The CDR3 sequence: CASSQTSGRSLGDTQYF. The CDR3 DNA reads TGTGCCAGCAGTCAGACTAGCGGGAGGAGTCTTGGAGATACGCAGTATTTT.

The rearrangement uses TRBV3-1 (or the pseudogene TRBV3-2) and TRBJ1-1; no clear D gene. Trimming took 1 base from V and 0 from J, leaving 9 bases between them. The germline CDR1 and CDR2 sequences are LGHDT and YNNKEL (reference sequence). The CDR3 sequence is 15 residues long. CDR3 sequence (DNA): TGTGCCAGCAGCCAAGGAGGAGGGATGAACACTGAAGCTTTCTTT. This gives the protein CASSQGGGMNTEAFF.

This chain uses TRBV5-1 with TRBJ1-2, with a weak D call TRBD1 (5 bases). The length of the CDR3 is 15 residues. Germline CDR1 and CDR2: SGHRS and YFSETQ. V lost 4 bases and J 8 bases, leaving 21 bases between the germline ends. In nucleotides, the CDR3 is TGCGCCAGCAGCACGGGGGAGGGTCGAATGGAGGGCTACACCTTC. Protein: CASSTGEGRMEGYTF.

The V and J genes are TRBV16 and TRBJ1-5; unclear D gene. The CDR3 has 12 residues. Deletions cut 2 bases from V and 12 bases from J, with 11 bases between. The germline CDR1 and CDR2 sequences are KGHSY and FQNENV. CDR3 sequence reads: CASSQTQSSQHF. CDR3 nucleotide sequence: TGTGCCAGCAGCCAAACACAGTCAAGCCAGCATTTT.

This clone showed up just a few times. This CDR3 is also generated by other DNA sequences in the sample. The rearrangement links TRBV5-1 to TRBJ1-4; 9 bases align to TRBD1. Germline CDR1 and CDR2: SGHRS and YFSETQ. Trimming removed 0 bases from V and 6 bases from J; junction bases left unmatched: 0. The CDR3 is 14 residues long. The CDR3 DNA follows: TGCGCCAGCAGCTTGGGGACAGGGGATGAAAAACTGTTTTTT. Translated, it gives CASSLGTGDEKLFF. The variable domain in full, completed from reference TRBV5-1 and TRBJ1-4, reads KAGVTQTPRYLIKTRGQQVTLSCSPISGHRSVSWYQQTPGQGLQFLFEYFSETQRNKGNFPGRFSGRQFSNSRSEMNVSTLELGDSALYLCASSLGTGDEKLFFGSGTQLSVL.

The chain is built from TRBV19 and TRBJ1-5; possible D gene TRBD1, 5 bases. This CDR3 is 15 amino acids long. The germline V gene encodes CDR1 LNHDA and CDR2 SQIVND (reference sequence). Trimming left V 3 bases short and J 2 bases short, with 11 bases between. This CDR3 is CASSIQGGGNQPQHF. CDR3 nucleotides: TGTGCCAGTAGTATCCAGGGCGGGGGCAATCAGCCCCAGCATTTT.

The V and J genes are TRBV3-1 (or the pseudogene TRBV3-2) and TRBJ2-5; possible D gene TRBD1, 5 bases. V was cut by 4 bases and J by 5 bases, with 11 bases left in between. This CDR3 is built from 13 residues. Germline V gene data show CDR1 as LGHDT and CDR2 as YNNKEL (reference sequence). This CDR3 is CASSRTIGETQYF. The CDR3 nucleotides are TGTGCCAGCAGCCGGACAATTGGGGAGACCCAGTACTTC.

The chain couples TRBV20-1 to TRBJ1-1, with D hard to call. The V end lost 6 bases, the J end lost 6 bases, and 11 bases lay between the germline ends. The CDR3 length is 11 residues. Germline CDR1 is DFQATT and CDR2 is SNEGSKA (reference sequence). The CDR3, as DNA: TGCAGTGCAGCCCCGGGAGCTGAAGCTTTCTTT. Translation: CSAAPGAEAFF.

This chain connects TRBV7-2 to TRBJ2-4; D is possibly TRBD1 (5 bases). The CDR3 extends over 15 amino acids. The germline V and J ends were trimmed by 0 bases and 2 bases, with 8 bases remaining between them. Per germline, CDR1 SGHTA and CDR2 FQGNSA. CDR3 in amino acids: CASSLAPGTKNIQYF. DNA for the CDR3: TGTGCCAGCAGCTTAGCACCAGGGACCAAAAACATTCAGTACTTC.

The V call is TRBV7-2, the J call TRBJ2-1; 7 bases are shared with TRBD2. CDR3 length equals 19 residues. Germline CDR1 SGHTA, CDR2 FQGNSA. V lost 5 bases and J lost 0; bases outside the gene matches: 16. CDR3 coding DNA: TGTGCCAGCAGCCCGGGGGGACCCAACACTAGAAGCTCCTACAATGAGCAGTTCTTC. Its translation: CASSPGGPNTRSSYNEQFF.

This chain connects TRBV6-2 or TRBV6-3 to TRBJ1-6; 8 bases are a match to TRBD1. Germline-derived CDR1 and CDR2 are MNHEY and SVGEGT. CDR3 length equals 16 residues. V shed 6 bases, J shed 10 bases, and the junction held 14 bases outside the gene matches. The CDR3 sequence: CASSIQGARIKSPLHF. DNA for the CDR3: TGTGCCAGCAGCATCCAGGGGGCGCGTATTAAATCACCCCTCCACTTT.

A few counts support this clone. This sequence joins TRBV24-1 and TRBJ2-3, with 8 nucleotides matching TRBD1. The germline CDR1 and CDR2 sequences are KGHDR and SFDVKD. The CDR3 consists of 15 residues. Germline trimming cut 1 base from V and 3 bases from J; bases unmatched to any gene: 2. The CDR3 DNA sequence: TGTGCCACCAGTGATTTAGGACAGGGAACAGATACGCAGTATTTT. This codes for CATSDLGQGTDTQYF.